This T cell receptor (beta chain) is from a study of T cell changes during pregnancy in multiple sclerosis. The germline gives CDR1 LNHDA, CDR2 SQIVND (reference sequence). This CDR3 spans 16 amino acids. V lost 1 base, J lost 2 bases, and 13 bases lay in between. Libraries were prepared by immunoSEQ multiplex PCR; TCRdb keeps only in-frame clonotypes and omits some of them. The sample holds about 69,000 clones, under 95% seen once. Here the sequenced sample was peripheral blood, taken in the third trimester of pregnancy. This chain connects TRBV19 to TRBJ2-3; D might be TRBD2 (7 bases). The receptor was derived from a female donor with multiple sclerosis, enrolled in a pregnancy study. CDR3 protein: CASSIGGGGPTDTQYF. The CDR3 nucleotides are TGTGCCAGTAGTATAGGAGGCGGGGGCCCCACAGATACGCAGTATTTT.